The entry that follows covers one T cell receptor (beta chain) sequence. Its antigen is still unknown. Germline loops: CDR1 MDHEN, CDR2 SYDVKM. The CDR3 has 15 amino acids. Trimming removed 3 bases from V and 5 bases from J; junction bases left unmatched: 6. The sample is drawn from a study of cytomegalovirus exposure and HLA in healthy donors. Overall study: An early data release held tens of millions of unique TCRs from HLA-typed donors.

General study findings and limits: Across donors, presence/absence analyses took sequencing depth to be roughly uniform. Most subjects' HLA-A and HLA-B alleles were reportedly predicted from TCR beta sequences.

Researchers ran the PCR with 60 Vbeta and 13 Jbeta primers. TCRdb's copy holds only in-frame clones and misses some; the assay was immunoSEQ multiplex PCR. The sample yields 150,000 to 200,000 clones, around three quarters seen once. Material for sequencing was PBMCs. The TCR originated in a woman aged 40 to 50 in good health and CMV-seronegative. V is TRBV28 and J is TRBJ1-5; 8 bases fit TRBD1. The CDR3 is CASSLRTGNHQPQHF. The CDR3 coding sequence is TGTGCCAGCAGTTTGAGGACAGGGAACCATCAGCCCCAGCATTTT.